These T cell receptor beta chains were read from a single sample in a study of blood T cell repertoires in COVID-19. The assay was immunoSEQ multiplex PCR, and TCRdb's table has in-frame clones only and misses some. Here the sample spans under 300,000 clones, 65% to 85% being singletons. The material sequenced was peripheral blood. Every receptor here comes from a man aged 80 or over with acute or convalescent COVID-19. Each CDR3 is given without its conserved first and last residue. The D gene is left open where the match is weak.

TRBJ2-7 TRBD2 TRBV6-5 ASRVGLAVPYEQY
TRBJ1-1 TRBD1 TRBV5-1 ASSGQGSTEAF
TRBJ2-2 TRBD1 TRBV25-1 ASQRQGSAGELF
TRBJ1-1 NA TRBV5-4 ASSLWAGNTEAF
TRBJ2-2 NA TRBV29-1 SVGRDKNTGELF
TRBJ2-3 TRBD2 TRBV7-9 ASSLVLAGGSDTQY
TRBJ1-4 NA TRBV28 ASSLIQGRELF
TRBJ1-6 NA TRBV12-3/TRBV12-4 ASTGDNSPLH
TRBJ1-5 NA TRBV19 ASTPQTAPSQPQH
TRBJ2-1 NA TRBV5-1 ASSLEGMPPNNEQF
TRBJ1-2 TRBD1 TRBV5-1 ASSSTGDGYT
TRBJ1-5 NA TRBV2 ASSVDRISNQPQH
TRBJ1-2 NA TRBV24-1 ATRGTGYGYT
TRBJ2-7 NA TRBV19 ASSKQGLGYEQY
TRBJ2-7 TRBD1 TRBV6-6 AGSQGGYEQY
TRBJ2-4 NA TRBV30 AWSLGGKNIQY
TRBJ2-7 NA TRBV19 ASSIEPQGGYEQY
TRBJ2-5 NA TRBV6-1 ASSEARGETQY
TRBJ2-7 TRBD2 TRBV7-2 ASSLAGTSLYEQY
TRBJ2-3 NA TRBV5-1 ASSATRGNTDTQY
TRBJ2-2 NA TRBV19 ASSIGELAGELF
TRBJ1-4 NA TRBV15 ATSRDGSGTNEKLF